Listed here are 29 T cell receptor beta chains from one sample, sequenced in a study of cytomegalovirus exposure and HLA in healthy donors (dated by TCRdb to the late 2010s). The library relied on the immunoSEQ multiplex PCR assay. A mixture of 60 forward primers for TCR Vbeta segments and 13 reverse primers for TCR Jbeta segments was used in the multiplex PCR. This immuneACCESS table, as held by TCRdb, lists in-frame sequences with V and J called but not all clones. Of the missing ones, under half trace to an unresolved V gene in checked studies; the others have no known cause. The sample includes some 150,000 clones, with around 80% observed a single time. Jointly, the top ten make up roughly 2% of the sample. Sequencing was done on a sample of PBMCs. Source of these receptors: a man aged 40-50 years in good health and CMV-seronegative.

Points on this clone: Germline and junction disagree at one end, which may indicate a read error. V is TRBV4-3 and J is TRBJ2-4, with 11 bases fitting TRBD2. The CDR3 covers 17 residues. Germline lookup yields CDR1 LGHNA and CDR2 YSLEER. This chain's CDR3 is CASSQDGLAGGKNSQYF. The CDR3 DNA is TGCGCCAGCAGCCAAGATGGGCTAGCGGGGGGCAAAAACAGTCAGTACTTC.

The J gene is TRBJ2-2, the V gene TRBV2; 7 bases are a match to TRBD2. CDR1 SNHLY and CDR2 FYNNEI come from the germline V gene. V shed 5 bases, J shed 6 bases, and the junction held 9 bases outside the gene matches. The CDR3 runs to 15 residues. The CDR3 DNA reads TGTGCCAGCAGTCGGCGGGCGGGGGACCCCGGGGAGCTGTTTTTT. It is translated as CASSRRAGDPGELFF.

The V gene is TRBV6-5, the J gene TRBJ2-1; D unresolved. Trimming took off 6 bases at V and 3 bases at J, with 3 bases between the two ends. Looked up from germline, CDR1 is MNHEY and CDR2 is SVGAGI. This CDR3 is built from 11 residues. The CDR3 nucleotides are TGTGCCAGCAGGAGCTACAATGAGCAGTTCTTC. Its protein is CASRSYNEQFF.

This clone was counted only a few times. This chain links TRBV6-6 with TRBJ1-2; no clear D. The CDR3 covers 14 residues. From germline, CDR1 is MNHNY and CDR2 SVGAGI (reference sequence). The V and J ends lost 0 bases and 3 bases respectively, with 8 bases between them. The CDR3 reads CASSYSNSYYGYTF. DNA for the CDR3: TGTGCCAGCAGTTACTCGAACAGCTACTATGGCTACACCTTC.

This chain links TRBV9 with TRBJ2-1; 9 bases fit TRBD2. This CDR3 has 15 residues. V shed 0 bases, J shed 9 bases, and the junction held 7 bases outside the gene matches. Germline CDR1 reads SGDLS; CDR2 reads YYNGEE. The CDR3 here is CASSVGAGGLFEQFF. The CDR3 DNA reads TGTGCCAGCAGCGTAGGTGCGGGAGGGCTTTTTGAGCAGTTCTTC.

The chain uses TRBV30 and TRBJ2-6; perhaps TRBD1 as D (5 bases). Germline assignment: CDR1 GTSNPN and CDR2 SVGIG (reference sequence). V was trimmed by 3 bases and J by 0 bases, leaving 12 bases between them. The CDR3 totals 16 residues. DNA for the CDR3: TGTGCCTGGAGGGCAGGGCGCCGCTCTGGGGCCAACGTCCTGACTTTC. It encodes CAWRAGRRSGANVLTF.

This clone showed up just a few times. The V gene is TRBV13, the J gene TRBJ2-1; D might be TRBD1 (5 bases). The V end was cut by 2 bases, the J end by 9 bases, with 8 bases between. The germline CDR1 and CDR2 sequences are PRHDT and FYEKMQ (reference sequence). The CDR3 loop spans 12 amino acids. CDR3 in amino acids: CASSLWGREQFF. In DNA, the CDR3 is TGTGCCAGCAGCTTATGGGGCCGTGAGCAGTTCTTC.

The chain carries TRBV4-1 and TRBJ1-5; D not resolved. Germline V CDR1 and CDR2: MGHRA, YSYEKL. The V end was cut by 5 bases, the J end by 9 bases, with 20 bases between. CDR3 size: 15 residues. CDR3 sequence (DNA): TGCGCCAGCAGCGTTCGTTGGACTGGGTATGTGCCCCAGCATTTT. It encodes CASSVRWTGYVPQHF.

This rearrangement joins TRBV6-1 to TRBJ2-2, with D possibly being TRBD2 (5 bases). Germline values: CDR1 MNHNS, CDR2 SASEGT. Trimming pared 5 bases from V and 7 bases from J, leaving 11 bases between. The CDR3 is made up of 13 amino acids. The CDR3 nucleotides read TGTGCCAGCAGTCCGAGCGGCAACGGGGAGCTGTTTTTT. As protein: CASSPSGNGELFF.

The chain has TRBV11-2 and TRBJ1-5, with D possibly matching TRBD1 (5 bases). Trimming stripped 5 bases from V and 9 bases from J, with 17 bases between. The CDR3 is 14 amino acids. CDR1 SGHAT and CDR2 FQNNGV come from the germline V gene. CDR3 nucleotide sequence: TGTGCCAGCAGCCAAGGGGCGACGGGTACGCCCCAGCATTTT. This gives the protein CASSQGATGTPQHF.

This chain uses TRBV6-5 with TRBJ2-5, with a tentative D call TRBD1 (6 bases). The end of the DNA is better explained by TRBJ2-7, so the J call may be wrong. CDR1 and CDR2 from the germline V gene are MNHEY and SVGAGI. This CDR3 has 13 residues. The CDR3 here is CASSFQGPNEQYF. Here the CDR3 DNA reads TGTGCCAGCAGTTTTCAGGGGCCCAACGAGCAGTACTTC.

The chain recombines TRBV4-3 with TRBJ2-6; 9 bases are shared with TRBD2. From germline, CDR1 is LGHNA and CDR2 YSLEER. CDR3 size: 18 residues. J was trimmed by 1 base and V by 1 base; bases with no gene match: 5. CDR3 region: CASSQVAGGPSGANVLTF. Written as DNA, the CDR3 is TGCGCCAGCAGCCAAGTTGCGGGAGGGCCTTCTGGGGCCAACGTCCTGACTTTC.

The chain is built from TRBV28 and TRBJ2-7; TRBD2 matches 8 bases. J gave up 1 base and V 3 bases, and 8 bases lay outside the gene matches. CDR1 and CDR2 (germline): MDHEN, SYDVKM. The CDR3 is 16 amino acids. The CDR3 DNA reads TGTGCCAGCAGTTTCTTTCAGGCGGGAGGTTCCTACGAGCAGTACTTC. Protein product: CASSFFQAGGSYEQYF.

In DNA form, the CDR3 reads TGTGCCAGCTCACCCCCCCGGGACACCGGGGAGCTGTTTTTT. The encoded protein is CASSPPRDTGELFF. The gene calls are TRBV18 and TRBJ2-2, with D unclear. The ends were cut back, 3 bases at V and 3 bases at J, with 8 bases in the middle. The CDR3 has 14 amino acids. The germline V gene encodes CDR1 KGHSH and CDR2 LQKENI.

In this sample, this clone turned up a few times. V is TRBV4-1 and J is TRBJ2-2; TRBD2 aligns across 14 bases. Per germline, CDR1 MGHRA and CDR2 YSYEKL. The trim removed 2 bases at V and 6 bases at J, leaving 8 bases unmatched. The CDR3 has 18 residues. CDR3 loop: CASSQTGLAGAQSGELFF. CDR3 DNA: TGCGCCAGCAGCCAAACGGGACTAGCGGGAGCTCAGTCCGGGGAGCTGTTTTTT.

This clone was observed a single time. The V call is TRBV29-1, the J call TRBJ1-3; 11 positions agree with TRBD1. The CDR3 loop spans 15 amino acids. After removal of 5 bases from V and 7 bases from J, the junction contained 10 bases not matched to a gene. Germline CDR1 and CDR2: SQVTM and ANQGSEA. This CDR3 reads CSVYIQRDRGNTIYF. For the CDR3, the DNA is TGCAGCGTTTATATACAACGGGACAGGGGGAACACCATATATTTT.

As to this clone: At one end, the junction sequence differs from germline, possibly due to a read error. The chain couples TRBV7-7 to TRBJ2-1; tentatively, D is TRBD1 (5 bases). The CDR3 sequence is 13 residues long. Germline assignment: CDR1 SSHAT and CDR2 FNYEAQ (reference sequence). The CDR3 loop reads CASSSGRGGEQFF. For the CDR3, the DNA is TGTGCTAGCAGCTCCGGTAGGGGCGGTGAGCAGTTCTTC. The full variable domain, rest sourced from reference TRBV7-7 and TRBJ2-1, is GAGVSQSPRYKVTKRGQDVTLRCDPISSHATLYWYQQALGQGPEFLTYFNYEAQPDKSGLPSDRFSAERPEGSISTLTIQRTEQRDSAMYRCASSSGRGGEQFFGPGTRLTVL.

The rearrangement links TRBV5-6 to TRBJ2-7; 7 bases align to TRBD1. The germline gives CDR1 SGHDT, CDR2 YYEEEE. CDR3 size: 17 residues. Unmatched junction bases numbered 12, after V lost 3 bases and J lost 0 bases. The CDR3 reads CASSSKIDRASSYEQYF. CDR3 DNA: TGTGCCAGCAGCTCTAAAATAGACAGGGCTAGCTCCTACGAGCAGTACTTC.

This clone was observed a single time. The chain carries TRBV7-9 and TRBJ1-1; 7 bases fit TRBD1. The germline V gene has CDR1 SEHNR and CDR2 FQNEAQ (reference sequence). Trimming cost V 5 bases and J 3 bases; bases outside gene matches: 9. The CDR3 totals 15 residues. The CDR3 here is CASSPPRGQDTEAFF. The CDR3 DNA sequence: TGTGCCAGCAGCCCGCCTAGGGGGCAGGACACTGAAGCTTTCTTT.

The chain has TRBV30 and TRBJ2-7, with 9 nucleotides matching TRBD1. Germline CDR1 reads GTSNPN; CDR2 reads SVGIG (reference sequence). With 7 bases clipped from V and 2 bases from J, the junction kept 3 bases outside the gene matches. The CDR3 contains 12 residues. The CDR3 sequence is CALNRGPYEQYF. In DNA, the CDR3 is TGTGCCTTAAACAGGGGGCCCTACGAGCAGTACTTC.

The chain uses TRBV11-2 and TRBJ2-1, with D perhaps matching TRBD2 (5 bases). CDR1 and CDR2 (germline): SGHAT, FQNNGV. This CDR3 is built from 14 residues. V gave up 2 bases and J gave up 8 bases, with 13 bases separating them. The CDR3 bases are TGTGCCAGCAGCTTACTAGCACTCGACGATGAGCAGTTCTTC. Its translation: CASSLLALDDEQFF.

This chain joins TRBV28 and TRBJ1-4; D is ambiguous. Germline assignment: CDR1 MDHEN and CDR2 SYDVKM. With 3 bases removed from V and 4 bases from J, the gap between germline ends came to 12 bases. The CDR3 loop spans 15 amino acids. Here the CDR3 reads CASSFGRQRNEKLFF. The CDR3 DNA is TGTGCCAGCAGTTTTGGGAGGCAGCGTAATGAAAAACTGTTTTTT.

With regard to this clone: One end of the junction is discordant with germline, which a read error may explain. This sequence joins TRBV2 and TRBJ1-4; D remains unclear. The germline CDR1 and CDR2 sequences are SNHLY and FYNNEI. The CDR3 is made up of 13 amino acids. CDR3 loop: CTSSVRFVEKLFF. CDR3 sequence (DNA): TGTACCAGCAGTGTGAGGTTTGTGGAAAAACTGTTTTTT. The entire variable domain, with the rest obtained from reference TRBV2 and TRBJ1-4, is as follows: EPEVTQTPSHQVTQMGQEVILRCVPISNHLYFYWYRQILGQKVEFLVSFYNNEISEKSEIFDDQFSVERPDGSNFTLKIRSTKLEDSAMYFCTSSVRFVEKLFFGSGTQLSVL.

This clone came up once. J is TRBJ2-5 and V is TRBV5-6; D is unresolved. Trimming stripped 5 bases from V and 2 bases from J, with 4 bases between. Germline-derived CDR1 and CDR2 are SGHDT and YYEEEE. The CDR3 runs 11 residues. In DNA, the CDR3 is TGTGCCAGCAGTCGTCAAGAGACCCAGTACTTC. Amino acids: CASSRQETQYF.

This chain joins TRBV5-6 and TRBJ2-1, with 9 bases that match TRBD2. V shed 4 bases and J 4 bases; nucleotides not matched to a gene: 9. The CDR3 loop spans 16 amino acids. Germline values: CDR1 SGHDT, CDR2 YYEEEE. CDR3 in amino acids: CASSPDSGSGYNEQFF. As DNA, the CDR3 is TGTGCCAGCAGCCCCGATAGCGGGAGTGGGTACAATGAGCAGTTCTTC.

The chain employs TRBV28 and TRBJ2-7; D is unresolved. The CDR3 runs 12 residues. Germline CDR1 and CDR2: MDHEN and SYDVKM. V lost 3 bases, J lost 3 bases, and 6 bases lay in between. This chain's CDR3 is CASSFQNYEQYF. CDR3 bases: TGTGCCAGCAGTTTTCAGAACTACGAGCAGTACTTC.

The J gene is TRBJ2-2, the V gene TRBV6-6; D is ambiguous. V was clipped by 4 bases and J by 1 base, with 13 bases between them. The CDR3 is 16 amino acids. Germline CDR1 and CDR2: MNHNY and SVGAGI (reference sequence). The CDR3 loop is CASSLYSPLNTGELFF. The DNA for the CDR3 is TGTGCCAGCAGTTTGTACAGCCCCTTGAACACCGGGGAGCTGTTTTTT.

This clone was counted only a few times. The chain uses TRBV4-1 and TRBJ2-7, with D possibly matching TRBD1 (5 bases). With 6 bases removed from V and 3 bases from J, the gap between germline ends came to 15 bases. The CDR3 contains 14 residues. Germline V gives CDR1 MGHRA, CDR2 YSYEKL. CDR3 nucleotides: TGCGCCAGCAGTCTATCCCAGGGTATCTACGAGCAGTACTTC. Its protein product is CASSLSQGIYEQYF.

This rearrangement joins TRBV5-1 to TRBJ2-5; D perhaps matches TRBD1 (6 bases). The DNA matches TRBJ2-7 better at its end, which makes the J call doubtful. Germline V gene lookup returns CDR1 SGHRS and CDR2 YFSETQ. CDR3 length: 15 residues. The DNA of the CDR3 is TGCGCCAGCAGCTTACTCGTAGGGGACACCTACGAGCAGTACTTC. Translated: CASSLLVGDTYEQYF.